A single sample gave rise to the 21 T cell receptor beta chains below, sequenced in a study of identical twins. TCRdb used MiXCR to reprocess the 5' RACE reads, holding one entry per CDR3 protein. The sample has fewer than 350,000 distinct CDR3 sequences, approximately 8% seen once; the top ten hold about 2.1%. The same specimen was also included in a second study, on yellow fever vaccine responses in identical twins.

Sequencing was performed on memory (CD45RO+) T cells sorted from blood. Receptors were obtained from a woman younger than 35 in good health.

This clonotype was recorded a few times. The chain recombines TRBV20-1 with TRBJ2-1; TRBD2 aligns across 8 bases. The CDR3 has 16 residues. With V trimmed by 6 bases and J by 9 bases, 19 bases remained unmatched. CDR1 is DFQATT and CDR2 is SNEGSKA in the germline V gene (reference sequence). CDR3 sequence (DNA): TGCAGTGCGTCCCAACGGGCCAGCGGGAGCTGGGGTGAGCAGTTCTTC. Protein product: CSASQRASGSWGEQFF.

A word on this clonotype: Germline is not matched at one junction end, which may reflect a read error. The chain carries TRBV20-1 and TRBJ2-3; 10 bases are shared with TRBD1. This CDR3 contains 14 residues. Germline V CDR1 and CDR2: DFQATT, SNEGSKA (reference sequence). The CDR3 reads CCAVGTGGTDTQYF. CDR3 nucleotide sequence: TGCTGTGCGGTCGGGACAGGGGGCACAGATACGCAGTATTTT.

The table lists this clonotype with many counts. The V call is TRBV6-1, the J call TRBJ1-6; no reliable D call. The CDR3 runs 13 residues. Deletions cut 4 bases from V and 10 bases from J, with 11 bases between. Per the germline V gene, CDR1 is MNHNS and CDR2 is SASEGT. CDR3 loop: CASSGQSASPLHF. CDR3 bases: TGTGCCAGCAGTGGGCAGAGCGCCTCACCCCTCCACTTT.

This clonotype was seen many times. The chain employs TRBV29-1 and TRBJ2-3; D gene ambiguous. Trimming stripped 4 bases from V and 2 bases from J, with 10 bases between. Germline-derived CDR1 and CDR2 are SQVTM and ANQGSEA. The CDR3 sequence is 13 residues long. The CDR3 protein is CSVGSPYTDTQYF. The CDR3 DNA reads TGCAGCGTTGGTTCGCCCTACACAGATACGCAGTATTTT.

This clonotype was picked up a small number of times. The chain combines TRBV7-2 with TRBJ2-3; weak D call: TRBD2 (6 bases). The CDR3 is 16 amino acids. V was pared by 7 bases and J by 6 bases, with 23 bases between. The germline V gene encodes CDR1 SGHTA and CDR2 FQGNSA. The CDR3 loop reads CASTNQRLDLTDTQYF. DNA of the CDR3: TGTGCCAGCACCAACCAACGACTAGACCTCACGGATACGCAGTATTTT.

This clonotype was found a few times. The V call is TRBV4-1, the J call TRBJ2-4; 7 nucleotides match TRBD2. This CDR3 is 16 amino acids long. Trimming removed 2 bases from V and 1 base from J; junction bases left unmatched: 5. Germline V gene data show CDR1 as MGHRA and CDR2 as YSYEKL. CDR3 sequence (DNA): TGCGCCAGCAGCCAACGGGGGGTTAAGGCCAAAAACATTCAGTACTTC. Amino acids: CASSQRGVKAKNIQYF.

J is TRBJ2-7 and V is TRBV6-6; D remains unclear. The V gene lost 5 bases and the J gene lost 6 bases, with 14 bases spanning the gap. Looked up from germline, CDR1 is MNHNY and CDR2 is SVGAGI (reference sequence). The CDR3 is 13 residues long. CDR3 protein: CASSREIESEQYF. DNA of the CDR3: TGTGCCAGCAGTCGAGAAATTGAATCCGAGCAGTACTTC.

This clonotype showed up many times. The gene calls are TRBV20-1 and TRBJ2-7, with D unclear. The CDR3 length is 13 residues. Germline V lookup: CDR1 DFQATT, CDR2 SNEGSKA (reference sequence). DNA of the CDR3: TGCACCAAGCCCCTAACAGAACCCTACGAGCAGTACGTC. Its protein product is CTKPLTEPYEQYV.

This clonotype was detected many times. The rearrangement uses TRBV29-1 and TRBJ2-2; D remains ambiguous. V lost 7 bases and J lost 7, with 10 bases in between. The germline V gene has CDR1 SQVTM and CDR2 ANQGSEA. The CDR3 runs to 11 residues. CDR3 loop: CSAPIRGELFF. The CDR3 nucleotides read TGCAGCGCCCCGATCCGCGGGGAGCTGTTTTTT.

Many counts were recorded for this clonotype. The chain recombines TRBV9 with TRBJ2-4; D perhaps matches TRBD1 (5 bases). Germline CDR1 is SGDLS and CDR2 is YYNGEE. Trimming removed 0 bases at V and 8 bases at J, with 12 bases between. This CDR3 is 14 amino acids long. CDR3 protein: CASSVEGRGDIQYF. CDR3 DNA sequence: TGTGCCAGCAGCGTAGAGGGGCGTGGGGACATTCAGTACTTC.

This clonotype occurred a few times. The V and J genes are TRBV4-1 and TRBJ1-5; no clear D. V dropped 0 bases and J dropped 9 bases, with 15 bases sitting between them. The germline V gene encodes CDR1 MGHRA and CDR2 YSYEKL. CDR3 length equals 15 residues. The CDR3 here is CASSQDHSGRRPQHF. CDR3 DNA: TGCGCCAGCAGCCAAGATCACAGCGGAAGACGGCCCCAGCATTTT.

In its sample, this clonotype was seen many times. This chain connects TRBV5-1 to TRBJ1-1; 7 bases agree with TRBD1. The CDR3 is 15 residues long. V dropped 4 bases and J dropped 6; count of bases not matched to a gene: 12. Germline CDR1 and CDR2: SGHRS and YFSETQ. This CDR3 is CASSLGQQGRAEAFF. In DNA form, the CDR3 reads TGCGCCAGCAGCCTAGGACAACAGGGGCGGGCTGAAGCTTTCTTT. The full variable domain, rest sourced from reference TRBV5-1 and TRBJ1-1, is KAGVTQTPRYLIKTRGQQVTLSCSPISGHRSVSWYQQTPGQGLQFLFEYFSETQRNKGNFPGRFSGRQFSNSRSEMNVSTLELGDSALYLCASSLGQQGRAEAFFGQGTRLTVV.

Only a few counts were recorded for this clonotype. The V gene is TRBV25-1, the J gene TRBJ2-1; 7 bases are shared with TRBD1. The CDR3 is 18 residues long. Germline CDR1 reads MGHDK; CDR2 reads SYGVNS. V dropped 3 bases and J dropped 0; count of bases not matched to a gene: 11. CDR3 DNA sequence: TGTGCCAGCAGTGACAAGTTGCTGGACAGGCCCTCCTACAATGAGCAGTTCTTC. This sequence encodes CASSDKLLDRPSYNEQFF. The full variable domain, in which reference TRBV25-1 and TRBJ2-1 provide the parts outside the CDR3, is EADIYQTPRYLVIGTGKKITLECSQTMGHDKMYWYQQDPGMELHLIHYSYGVNSTEKGDLSSESTVSRIRTEHFPLTLESARPSHTSQYLCASSDKLLDRPSYNEQFFGPGTRLTVL.

This clonotype has a handful of counts. The gene calls are TRBV3-1 and TRBJ2-7; D might be TRBD1 (6 bases). Per the germline V gene, CDR1 is LGHDT and CDR2 is YNNKEL (reference sequence). Trimming removed 3 bases at V and 3 bases at J, with 12 bases between. The CDR3 is 14 amino acids. As DNA, the CDR3 is TGTGCCAGCAGCCATTCGACAGGCCACTACGAGCAGTACGTC. Its translation is CASSHSTGHYEQYV.

This clonotype was observed at least ten times. V and J are TRBV20-1 and TRBJ2-7, with 9 positions matching TRBD2. V lost 5 bases, J lost 6 bases, and 8 bases stayed unmatched. Per germline, CDR1 DFQATT and CDR2 SNEGSKA (reference sequence). The CDR3 sequence is 13 residues long. The CDR3 reads CSALAGTSREQYF. CDR3 nucleotide sequence: TGCAGTGCTCTCGCGGGGACTAGCCGCGAGCAGTACTTC.

This clonotype was seen a handful of times. V gene TRBV12-3 or TRBV12-4 combines with J gene TRBJ1-5; D might be TRBD1 (5 bases). V dropped 5 bases and J dropped 3 bases, with 11 bases sitting between them. The CDR3 has 14 residues. CDR3 protein: CASSAGTNNQPQHF. The CDR3 nucleotides are TGTGCCAGCAGTGCCGGGACGAACAATCAGCCCCAGCATTTT.

This chain links TRBV7-2 with TRBJ2-1; D uncertain. The ends were cut back, 1 base at V and 8 bases at J, with 9 bases in the middle. CDR3 length: 13 amino acids. The germline V gene has CDR1 SGHTA and CDR2 FQGNSA. The chain's CDR3 is CASSLVRWDEQFF. The CDR3 coding sequence is TGTGCCAGCAGCTTAGTTCGGTGGGATGAGCAGTTCTTC.

This clonotype was detected many times. One end of the junction is discordant with germline, which a read error may explain. This chain joins TRBV12-3 or TRBV12-4 and TRBJ1-5, with 9 bases matching TRBD1. The CDR3 totals 15 residues. CDR3 in amino acids: CASSLGYRGLQPQHF. The CDR3 coding sequence is TGTGCCAGCAGCTTAGGATACAGGGGGCTTCAGCCCCAGCATTTT.

This chain joins TRBV20-1 and TRBJ1-1; no clear D gene. This CDR3 comprises 14 residues. Trimming left V 0 bases short and J 4 bases short, with 12 bases between. Germline V lookup: CDR1 DFQATT, CDR2 SNEGSKA (reference sequence). This CDR3 is CSAREGRFGTEAFF. CDR3 DNA sequence: TGCAGTGCTAGAGAAGGCCGTTTCGGCACTGAAGCTTTCTTT.

The table lists this clonotype with many counts. The chain uses TRBV5-1 and TRBJ2-1; D gene uncertain. V was pared by 1 base and J by 0 bases, with 20 bases between. CDR3 length equals 19 residues. CDR1 and CDR2 (germline): SGHRS, YFSETQ. CDR3 loop: CASSLTSTRPFSSYNEQFF. Here the CDR3 DNA reads TGCGCCAGCAGCTTGACTTCGACTCGTCCTTTTAGCTCCTACAATGAGCAGTTCTTC.

In its sample, this clonotype was seen many times. V gene TRBV12-3 or TRBV12-4 combines with J gene TRBJ2-1; the match to TRBD2 covers 10 bases. The CDR3 runs to 17 residues. V shed 6 bases and J 3 bases; nucleotides not matched to a gene: 11. For the CDR3, the DNA is TGTGCCAGCAGCCCCCCCCGGGCTAGCGGGGGCTACAATGAGCAGTTCTTC. The encoded protein is CASSPPRASGGYNEQFF.